This T cell receptor beta chain came from a study of T cells after yellow fever vaccination. This CDR3 has 14 residues. The J segment lost 1 base and the V segment lost 3 bases, leaving 2 bases of the junction unmatched. Germline assignment: CDR1 DFQATT and CDR2 SNEGSKA (reference sequence). TCRdb processed the 5' RACE reads anew with MiXCR; each CDR3 protein has one entry. The sample lists 100,000 to 150,000 distinct CDR3 sequences, about 16% occurring once. This material consisted of CD8+ T cells sorted from PBMCs, taken 5 days after the yellow fever booster vaccination. The chain has TRBV20-1 and TRBJ1-2; TRBD1 matches at 10 bases. The TCR originated in a man younger than 35 who received the YFV17D yellow fever vaccine. Here the CDR3 reads CSASGDRGNYGYTF. The CDR3 DNA sequence: TGCAGTGCTAGTGGGGACAGGGGTAACTATGGCTACACCTTC.